This T cell receptor beta chain was sequenced during a study of blood T cells in healthy people across ages. The use of a sample-barcoded 5' primer and a J-beta primer mix characterized a second PCR of about 6 to 12 cycles. Every cDNA molecule bore a tag from a template-switch adaptor containing 12 random nucleotides. TCRdb redid the calling of the 5' RACE reads with MiXCR, one entry per CDR3 protein. Among hundreds of thousands of distinct CDR3 sequences listed, more than 55% were seen once. Comment on this clonotype: The antigen remains undetermined.

Germline V CDR1 and CDR2: SNHLY, FYNNEI. The V and J ends lost 9 bases and 7 bases respectively, with 18 bases between them. The CDR3 is made up of 13 amino acids. Study-wide points: Naive and antigen-experienced cells could not be conclusively compared, given unsorted PBMCs. A roughly linear age-dependent decrease characterized TCR beta diversity per million T cells.

The TCR originated in a man aged 35 to 55 in good health. The chain joins TRBV2 to TRBJ1-2; D ambiguous. The sequencing input was blood. CDR3 sequence: CASTPTAFAGYTF. CDR3 coding DNA: TGTGCCAGTACGCCTACGGCCTTTGCTGGCTACACCTTC.